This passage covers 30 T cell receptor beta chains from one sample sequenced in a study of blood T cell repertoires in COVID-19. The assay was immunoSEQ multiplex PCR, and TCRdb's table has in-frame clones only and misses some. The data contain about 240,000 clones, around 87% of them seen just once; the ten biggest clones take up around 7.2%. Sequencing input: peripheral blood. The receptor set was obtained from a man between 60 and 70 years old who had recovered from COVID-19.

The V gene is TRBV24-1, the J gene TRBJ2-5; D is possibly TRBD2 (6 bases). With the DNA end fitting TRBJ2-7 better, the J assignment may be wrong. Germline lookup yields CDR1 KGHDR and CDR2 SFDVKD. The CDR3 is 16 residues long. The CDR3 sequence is CATSDHTARGSYEQYF. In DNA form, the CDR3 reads TGTGCCACCAGTGATCACACAGCCCGGGGGTCCTACGAGCAGTACTTC.

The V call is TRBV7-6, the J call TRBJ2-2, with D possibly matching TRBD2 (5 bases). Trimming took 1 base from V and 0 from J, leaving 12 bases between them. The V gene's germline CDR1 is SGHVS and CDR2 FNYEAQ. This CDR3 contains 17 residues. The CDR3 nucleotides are TGTGCCAGCAGCTTAGGGCTGGACTCCGCGAACACCGGGGAGCTGTTTTTT. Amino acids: CASSLGLDSANTGELFF.

CDR3 in amino acids: CASSRQGPYEQYF. CDR3 sequence (DNA): TGTGCCAGCAGCAGACAGGGACCCTACGAGCAGTACTTC. The V gene is TRBV6-5, the J gene TRBJ2-7; the match to TRBD1 covers 7 bases. Trimming took 6 bases from V and 2 from J; bases not matched to a gene: 4. The germline CDR1 and CDR2 sequences are MNHEY and SVGAGI. This CDR3 spans 13 amino acids.

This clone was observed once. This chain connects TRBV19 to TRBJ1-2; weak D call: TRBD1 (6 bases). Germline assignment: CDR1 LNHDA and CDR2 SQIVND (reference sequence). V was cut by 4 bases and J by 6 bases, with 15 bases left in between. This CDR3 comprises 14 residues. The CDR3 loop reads CASSTPGQRHGYTF. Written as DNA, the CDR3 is TGTGCCAGTAGTACTCCGGGACAAAGGCATGGCTACACCTTC.

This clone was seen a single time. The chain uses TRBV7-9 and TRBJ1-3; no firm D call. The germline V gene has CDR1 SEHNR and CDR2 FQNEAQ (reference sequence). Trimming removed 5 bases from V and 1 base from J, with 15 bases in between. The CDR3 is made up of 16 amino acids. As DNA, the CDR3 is TGTGCCAGCAGCCCCCTCGGAGGGTGGTCTGGAAACACCATATATTTT. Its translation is CASSPLGGWSGNTIYF.

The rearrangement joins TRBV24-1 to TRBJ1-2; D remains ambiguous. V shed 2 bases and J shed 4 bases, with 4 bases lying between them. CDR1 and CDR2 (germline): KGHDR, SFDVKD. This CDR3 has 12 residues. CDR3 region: CATSDSFYGYTF. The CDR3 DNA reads TGTGCCACCAGTGATTCTTTCTATGGCTACACCTTC.

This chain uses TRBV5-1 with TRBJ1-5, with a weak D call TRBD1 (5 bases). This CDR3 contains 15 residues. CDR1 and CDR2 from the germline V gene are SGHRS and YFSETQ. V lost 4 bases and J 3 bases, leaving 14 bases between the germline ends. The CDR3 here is CASSPDITPNQPQHF. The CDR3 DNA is TGCGCCAGCAGCCCGGACATTACCCCCAATCAGCCCCAGCATTTT.

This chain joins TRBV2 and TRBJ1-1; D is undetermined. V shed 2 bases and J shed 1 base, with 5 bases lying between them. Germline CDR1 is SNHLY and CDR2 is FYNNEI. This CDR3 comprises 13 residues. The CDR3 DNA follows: TGTGCCAGCAGTGAATTCGGGAACACTGAAGCTTTCTTT. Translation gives CASSEFGNTEAFF.

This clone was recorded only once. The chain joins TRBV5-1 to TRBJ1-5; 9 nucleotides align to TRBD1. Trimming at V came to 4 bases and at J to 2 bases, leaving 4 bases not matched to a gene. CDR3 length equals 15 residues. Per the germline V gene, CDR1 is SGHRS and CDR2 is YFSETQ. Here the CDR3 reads CASSRTGDGNQPQHF. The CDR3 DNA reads TGCGCCAGCAGCAGGACAGGGGATGGCAATCAGCCCCAGCATTTT. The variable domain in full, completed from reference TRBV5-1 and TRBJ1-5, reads KAGVTQTPRYLIKTRGQQVTLSCSPISGHRSVSWYQQTPGQGLQFLFEYFSETQRNKGNFPGRFSGRQFSNSRSEMNVSTLELGDSALYLCASSRTGDGNQPQHFGDGTRLSIL.

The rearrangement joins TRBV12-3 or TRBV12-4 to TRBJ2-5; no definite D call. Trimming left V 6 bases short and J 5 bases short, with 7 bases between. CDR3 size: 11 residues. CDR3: CASRVGETQYF. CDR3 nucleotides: TGTGCCAGCAGGGTCGGGGAGACCCAGTACTTC.

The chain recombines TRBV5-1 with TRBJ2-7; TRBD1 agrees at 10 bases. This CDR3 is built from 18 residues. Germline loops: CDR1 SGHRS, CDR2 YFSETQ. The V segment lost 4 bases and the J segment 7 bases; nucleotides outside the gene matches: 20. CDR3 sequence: CASSPPLQGTGVPWEQYF. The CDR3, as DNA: TGCGCCAGCAGCCCCCCTCTACAGGGGACAGGGGTTCCTTGGGAGCAGTACTTC.

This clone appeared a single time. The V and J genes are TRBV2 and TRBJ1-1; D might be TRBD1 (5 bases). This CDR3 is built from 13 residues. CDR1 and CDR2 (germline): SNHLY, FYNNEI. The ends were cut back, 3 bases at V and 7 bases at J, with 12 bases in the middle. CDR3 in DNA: TGTGCCAGCAGTGAGGCGGCTAGGGGTGAAGCTTTCTTT. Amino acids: CASSEAARGEAFF. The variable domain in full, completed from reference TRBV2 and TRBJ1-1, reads EPEVTQTPSHQVTQMGQEVILRCVPISNHLYFYWYRQILGQKVEFLVSFYNNEISEKSEIFDDQFSVERPDGSNFTLKIRSTKLEDSAMYFCASSEAARGEAFFGQGTRLTVV.

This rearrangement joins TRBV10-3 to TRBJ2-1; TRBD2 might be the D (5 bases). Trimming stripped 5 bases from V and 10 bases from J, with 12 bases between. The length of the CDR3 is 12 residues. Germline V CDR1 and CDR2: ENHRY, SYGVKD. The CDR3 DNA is TGTGCCATCAGTCGAGCCCCGGGAGAGCAGTTCTTC. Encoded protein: CAISRAPGEQFF.

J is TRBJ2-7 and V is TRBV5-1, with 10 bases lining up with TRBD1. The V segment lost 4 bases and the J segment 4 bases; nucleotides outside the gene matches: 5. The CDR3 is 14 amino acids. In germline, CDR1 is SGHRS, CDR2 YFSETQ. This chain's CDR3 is CASSVGTGVYEQYF. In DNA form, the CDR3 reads TGCGCCAGCAGCGTGGGGACAGGGGTTTACGAGCAGTACTTC.

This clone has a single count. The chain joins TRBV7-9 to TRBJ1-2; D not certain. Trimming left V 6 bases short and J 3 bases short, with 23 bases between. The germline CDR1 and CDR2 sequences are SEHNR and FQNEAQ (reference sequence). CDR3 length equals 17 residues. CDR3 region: CASRLPAQDDTHYGYTF. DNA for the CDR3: TGTGCCAGCAGGCTTCCGGCACAAGATGACACGCACTATGGCTACACCTTC.

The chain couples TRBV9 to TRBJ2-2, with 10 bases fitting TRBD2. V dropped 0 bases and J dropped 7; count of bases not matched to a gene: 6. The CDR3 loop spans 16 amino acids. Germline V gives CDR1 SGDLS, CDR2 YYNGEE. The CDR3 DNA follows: TGTGCCAGCAGCGTAGTGAGCGGGGGGGCGAGCGGGGAGCTGTTTTTT. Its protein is CASSVVSGGASGELFF.

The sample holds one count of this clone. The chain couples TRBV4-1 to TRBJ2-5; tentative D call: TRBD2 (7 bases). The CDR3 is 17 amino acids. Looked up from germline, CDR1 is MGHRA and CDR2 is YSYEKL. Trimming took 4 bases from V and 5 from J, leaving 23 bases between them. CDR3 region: CASSRIRGAAELETQYF. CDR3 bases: TGCGCCAGCAGCCGGATTCGGGGGGCCGCCGAATTGGAGACCCAGTACTTC.

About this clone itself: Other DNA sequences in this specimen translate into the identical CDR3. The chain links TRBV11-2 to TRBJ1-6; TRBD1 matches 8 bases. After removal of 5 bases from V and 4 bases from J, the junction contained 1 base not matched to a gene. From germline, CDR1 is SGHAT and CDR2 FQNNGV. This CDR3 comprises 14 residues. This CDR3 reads CASSRTGYNSPLHF. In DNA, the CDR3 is TGTGCCAGCAGCCGGACAGGGTATAATTCACCCCTCCACTTT.

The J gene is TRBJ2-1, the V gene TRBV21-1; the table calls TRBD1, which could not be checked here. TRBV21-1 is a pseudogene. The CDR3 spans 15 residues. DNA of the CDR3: TGTGCCAGCAGCAAGGGACAGGGGGCTCCCAATGAGCAGTTCTTC. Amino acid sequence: CASSKGQGAPNEQFF.

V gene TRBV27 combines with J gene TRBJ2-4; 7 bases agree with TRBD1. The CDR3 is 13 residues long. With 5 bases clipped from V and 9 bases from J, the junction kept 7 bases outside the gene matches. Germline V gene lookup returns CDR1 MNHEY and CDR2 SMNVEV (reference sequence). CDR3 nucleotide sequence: TGTGCCAGCAGTGGGTGGACAGGTAGCATTCAGTACTTC. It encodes CASSGWTGSIQYF.

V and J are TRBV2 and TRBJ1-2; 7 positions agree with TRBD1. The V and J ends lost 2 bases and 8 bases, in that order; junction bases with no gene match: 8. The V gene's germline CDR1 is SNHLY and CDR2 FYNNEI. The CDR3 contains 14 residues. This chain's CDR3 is CASSERGQGVGYTF. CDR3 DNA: TGTGCCAGCAGTGAAAGAGGGCAGGGGGTAGGCTACACCTTC.

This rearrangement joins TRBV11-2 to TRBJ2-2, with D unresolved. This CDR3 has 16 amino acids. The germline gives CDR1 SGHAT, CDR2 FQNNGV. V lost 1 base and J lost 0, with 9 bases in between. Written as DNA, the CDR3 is TGTGCCAGCAGCTTAGTTTGGAGACCGAACACCGGGGAGCTGTTTTTT. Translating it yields CASSLVWRPNTGELFF. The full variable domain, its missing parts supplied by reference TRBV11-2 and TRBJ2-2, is EAGVAQSPRYKIIEKRQSVAFWCNPISGHATLYWYQQILGQGPKLLIQFQNNGVVDDSQLPKDRFSAERLKGVDSTLKIQPAKLEDSAVYLCASSLVWRPNTGELFFGEGSRLTVL.

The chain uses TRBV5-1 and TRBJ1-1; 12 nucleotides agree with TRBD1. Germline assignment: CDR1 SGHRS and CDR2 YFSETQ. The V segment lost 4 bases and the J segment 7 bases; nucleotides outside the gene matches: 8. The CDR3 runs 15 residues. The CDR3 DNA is TGCGCCAGCAGCCCCTGGGACAGGGGGCAAGGTGAAGCTTTCTTT. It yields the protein CASSPWDRGQGEAFF.

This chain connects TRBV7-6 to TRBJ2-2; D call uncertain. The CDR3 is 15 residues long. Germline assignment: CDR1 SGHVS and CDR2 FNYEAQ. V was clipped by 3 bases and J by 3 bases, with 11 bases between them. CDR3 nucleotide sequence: TGTGCCAGCAGCTTGTCAGGCCCCGACACCGGGGAGCTGTTTTTT. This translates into CASSLSGPDTGELFF.

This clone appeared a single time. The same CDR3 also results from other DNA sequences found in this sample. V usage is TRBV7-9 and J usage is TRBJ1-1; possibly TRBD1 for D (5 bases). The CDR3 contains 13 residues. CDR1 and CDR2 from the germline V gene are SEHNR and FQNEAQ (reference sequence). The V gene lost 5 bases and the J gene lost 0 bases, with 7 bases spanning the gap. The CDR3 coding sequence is TGTGCCAGCAGCGTACAGGTGAACACTGAAGCTTTCTTT. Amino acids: CASSVQVNTEAFF.

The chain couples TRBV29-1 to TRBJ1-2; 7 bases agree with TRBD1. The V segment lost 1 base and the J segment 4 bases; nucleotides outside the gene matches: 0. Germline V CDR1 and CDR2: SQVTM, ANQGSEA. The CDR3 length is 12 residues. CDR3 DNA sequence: TGCAGCGTTGAAGCAGGGGGCTATGGCTACACCTTC. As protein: CSVEAGGYGYTF.

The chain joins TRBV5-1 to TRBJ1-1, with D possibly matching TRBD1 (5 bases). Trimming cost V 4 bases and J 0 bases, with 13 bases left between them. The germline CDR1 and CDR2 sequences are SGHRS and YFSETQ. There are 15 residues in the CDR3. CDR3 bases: TGCGCCAGCAGCGCTCAAACAGGACTGAACACTGAAGCTTTCTTT. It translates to CASSAQTGLNTEAFF.

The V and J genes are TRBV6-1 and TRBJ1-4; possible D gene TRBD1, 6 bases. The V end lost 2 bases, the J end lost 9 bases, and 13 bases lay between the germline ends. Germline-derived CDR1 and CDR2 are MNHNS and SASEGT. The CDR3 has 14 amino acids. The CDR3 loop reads CASSEFEGDKKLFF. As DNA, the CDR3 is TGTGCCAGCAGTGAATTTGAGGGGGATAAAAAACTGTTTTTT.

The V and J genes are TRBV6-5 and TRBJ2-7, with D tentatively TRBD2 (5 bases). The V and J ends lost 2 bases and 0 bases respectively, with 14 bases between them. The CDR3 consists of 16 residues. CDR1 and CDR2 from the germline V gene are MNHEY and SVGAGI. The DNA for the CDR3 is TGTGCCAGCAGTTACGGTGGCGGGCGGAGCTCCTACGAGCAGTACGTC. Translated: CASSYGGGRSSYEQYV.

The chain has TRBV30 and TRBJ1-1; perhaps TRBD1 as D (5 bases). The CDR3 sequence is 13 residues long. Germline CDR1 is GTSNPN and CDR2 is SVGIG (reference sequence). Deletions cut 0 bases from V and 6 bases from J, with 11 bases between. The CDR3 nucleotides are TGTGCCTGGAGTGTACGGCAGGGCGCTGAAGCTTTCTTT. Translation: CAWSVRQGAEAFF.